The sample holds many counts of the clone carrying this TCR beta chain. The entry originates in a study of blood T cells in healthy people across ages. This CDR3 contains 15 residues. The ends lost 7 bases at V and 6 bases at J; junction bases unmatched: 12. Looked up from germline, CDR1 is LGHNA and CDR2 is YSLEER. A J-beta primer mix and a sample-barcoded 5' primer were used in a second PCR of about 7 to 12 cycles. Via MiXCR, TCRdb re-called the 5' RACE reads, giving one row per CDR3 protein. The sample records 800,000 to 950,000 distinct CDR3 sequences, 25% to 30% being singletons. The same sample was also studied in work on T cells of mothers and their children. From that study: Nine systemically healthy Caucasian donors: three mothers, six children.

The V and J genes are TRBV4-3 and TRBJ2-1; 7 positions match TRBD1. The receptor comes from a woman in her forties in good health. The sequencing sample was made of blood. The CDR3, as DNA: TGCGCCAGCAACCCTGAGGGGGCATCGCGCAATGAGCAGTTCTTC. Residues: CASNPEGASRNEQFF.